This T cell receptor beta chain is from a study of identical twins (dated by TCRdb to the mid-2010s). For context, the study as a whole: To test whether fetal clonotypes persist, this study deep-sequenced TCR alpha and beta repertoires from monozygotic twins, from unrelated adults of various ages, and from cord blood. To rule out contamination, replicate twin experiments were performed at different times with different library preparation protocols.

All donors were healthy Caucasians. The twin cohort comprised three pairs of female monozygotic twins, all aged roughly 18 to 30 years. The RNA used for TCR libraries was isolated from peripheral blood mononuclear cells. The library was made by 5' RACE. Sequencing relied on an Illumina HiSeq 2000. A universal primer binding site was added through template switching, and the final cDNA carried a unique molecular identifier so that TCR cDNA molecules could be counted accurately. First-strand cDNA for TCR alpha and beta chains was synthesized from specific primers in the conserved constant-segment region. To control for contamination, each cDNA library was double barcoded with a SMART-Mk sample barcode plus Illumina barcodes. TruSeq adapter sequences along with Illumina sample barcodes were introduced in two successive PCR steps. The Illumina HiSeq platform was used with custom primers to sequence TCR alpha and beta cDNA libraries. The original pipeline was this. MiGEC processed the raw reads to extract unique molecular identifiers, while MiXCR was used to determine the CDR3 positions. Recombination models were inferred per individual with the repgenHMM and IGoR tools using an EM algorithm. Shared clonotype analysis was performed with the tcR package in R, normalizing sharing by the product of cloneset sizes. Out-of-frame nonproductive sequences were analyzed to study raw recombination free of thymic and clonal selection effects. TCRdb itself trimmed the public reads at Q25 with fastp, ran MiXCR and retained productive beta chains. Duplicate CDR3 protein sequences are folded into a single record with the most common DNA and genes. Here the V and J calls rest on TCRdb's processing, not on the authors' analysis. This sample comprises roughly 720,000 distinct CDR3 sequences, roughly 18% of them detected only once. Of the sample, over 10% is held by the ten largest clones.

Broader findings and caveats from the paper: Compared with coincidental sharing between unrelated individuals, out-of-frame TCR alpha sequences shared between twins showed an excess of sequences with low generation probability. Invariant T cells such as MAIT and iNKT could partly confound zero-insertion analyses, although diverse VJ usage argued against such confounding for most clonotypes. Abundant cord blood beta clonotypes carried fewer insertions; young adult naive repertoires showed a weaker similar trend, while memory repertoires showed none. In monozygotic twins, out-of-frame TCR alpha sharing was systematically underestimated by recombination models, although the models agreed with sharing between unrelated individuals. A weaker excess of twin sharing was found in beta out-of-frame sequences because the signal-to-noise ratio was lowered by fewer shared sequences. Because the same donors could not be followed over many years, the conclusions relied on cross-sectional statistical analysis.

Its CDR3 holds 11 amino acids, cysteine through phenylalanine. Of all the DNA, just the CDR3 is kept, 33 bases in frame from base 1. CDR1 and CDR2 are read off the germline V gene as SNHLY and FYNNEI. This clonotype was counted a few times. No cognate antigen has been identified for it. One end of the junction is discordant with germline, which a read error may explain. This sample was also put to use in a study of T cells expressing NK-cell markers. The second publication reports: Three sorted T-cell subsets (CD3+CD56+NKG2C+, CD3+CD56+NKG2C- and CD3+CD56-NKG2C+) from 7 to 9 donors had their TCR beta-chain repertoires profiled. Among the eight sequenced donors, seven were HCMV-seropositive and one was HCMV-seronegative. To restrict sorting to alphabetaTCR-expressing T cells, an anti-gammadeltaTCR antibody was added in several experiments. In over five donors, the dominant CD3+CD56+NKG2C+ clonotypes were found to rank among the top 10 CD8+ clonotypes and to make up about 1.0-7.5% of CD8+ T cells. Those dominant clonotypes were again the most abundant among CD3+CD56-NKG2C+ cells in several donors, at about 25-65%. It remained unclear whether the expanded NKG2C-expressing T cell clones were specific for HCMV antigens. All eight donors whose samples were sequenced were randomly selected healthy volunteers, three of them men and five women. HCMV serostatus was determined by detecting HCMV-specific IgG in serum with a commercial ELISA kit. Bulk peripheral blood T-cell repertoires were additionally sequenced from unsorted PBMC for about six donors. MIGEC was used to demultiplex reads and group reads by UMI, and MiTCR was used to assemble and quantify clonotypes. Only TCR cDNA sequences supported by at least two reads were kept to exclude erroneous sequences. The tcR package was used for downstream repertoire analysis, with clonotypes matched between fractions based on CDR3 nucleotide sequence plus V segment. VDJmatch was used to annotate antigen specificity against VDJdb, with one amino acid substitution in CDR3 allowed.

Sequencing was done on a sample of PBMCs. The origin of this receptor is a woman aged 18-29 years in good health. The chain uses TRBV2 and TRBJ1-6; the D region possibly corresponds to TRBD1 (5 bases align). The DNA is TGTGCCAGCATGCTTGGGGCCCCAGCGGTCTTT. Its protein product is CASMLGAPAVF. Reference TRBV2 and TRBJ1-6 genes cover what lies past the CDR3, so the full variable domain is EPEVTQTPSHQVTQMGQEVILRCVPISNHLYFYWYRQILGQKVEFLVSFYNNEISEKSEIFDDQFSVERPDGSNFTLKIRSTKLEDSAMYFCASMLGAPAVFGNGTRLTVT.